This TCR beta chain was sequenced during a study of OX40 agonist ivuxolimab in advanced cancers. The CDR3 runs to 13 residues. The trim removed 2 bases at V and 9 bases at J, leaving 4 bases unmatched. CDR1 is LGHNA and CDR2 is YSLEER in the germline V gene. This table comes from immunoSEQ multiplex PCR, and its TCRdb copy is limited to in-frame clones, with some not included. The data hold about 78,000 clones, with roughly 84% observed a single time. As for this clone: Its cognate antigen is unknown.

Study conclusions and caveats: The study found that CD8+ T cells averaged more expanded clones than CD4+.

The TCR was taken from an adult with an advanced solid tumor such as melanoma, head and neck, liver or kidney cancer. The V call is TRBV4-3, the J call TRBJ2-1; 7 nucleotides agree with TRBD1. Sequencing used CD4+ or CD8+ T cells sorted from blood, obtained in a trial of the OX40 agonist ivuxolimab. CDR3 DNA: TGCGCCAGCAGCCAAAACCACAGGGGTGAGCAGTTCTTC. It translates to CASSQNHRGEQFF.